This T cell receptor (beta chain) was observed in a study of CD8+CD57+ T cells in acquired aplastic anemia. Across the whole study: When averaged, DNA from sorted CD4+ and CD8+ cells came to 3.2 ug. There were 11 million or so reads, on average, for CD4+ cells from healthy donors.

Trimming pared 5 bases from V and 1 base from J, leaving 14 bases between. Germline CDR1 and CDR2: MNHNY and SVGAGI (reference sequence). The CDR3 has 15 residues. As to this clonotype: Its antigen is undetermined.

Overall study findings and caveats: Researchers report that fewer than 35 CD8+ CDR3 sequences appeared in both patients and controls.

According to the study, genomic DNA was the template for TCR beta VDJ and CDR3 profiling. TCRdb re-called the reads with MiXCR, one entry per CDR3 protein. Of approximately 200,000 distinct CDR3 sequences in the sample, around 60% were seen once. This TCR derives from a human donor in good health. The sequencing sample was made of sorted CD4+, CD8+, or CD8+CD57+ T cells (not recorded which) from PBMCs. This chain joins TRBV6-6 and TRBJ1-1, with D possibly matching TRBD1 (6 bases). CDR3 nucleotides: TGTGCCAGCAGTCAAACGGACAGAGGGAACACTGAAGCTTTCTTT. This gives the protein CASSQTDRGNTEAFF.